The 27 T cell receptor beta chains reported below all come from one sample, sequenced in a study of cytomegalovirus exposure and HLA in healthy donors. The PCR made use of 60 Vbeta and 13 Jbeta primers. The assay was immunoSEQ multiplex PCR, and TCRdb's table has in-frame clones only and misses some. The table lists roughly 150,000 clones, roughly 80% of them singletons, with less than 2.5% in the top ten. Sample: PBMCs. These receptors came from a male donor in good health and CMV-seronegative.

The chain carries TRBV13 and TRBJ2-5; D may be TRBD2 (5 bases). V dropped 4 bases and J dropped 7 bases, with 13 bases sitting between them. The CDR3 loop spans 13 amino acids. CDR1 PRHDT and CDR2 FYEKMQ come from the germline V gene (reference sequence). For the CDR3, the DNA is TGTGCCAGCAGCTCCATGAGGGCCGGGACCCAGTACTTC. The encoded protein is CASSSMRAGTQYF.

The rearrangement joins TRBV5-6 to TRBJ1-6; D gene ambiguous. Trimming removed 0 bases at V and 10 bases at J, with 11 bases between. The germline V gene has CDR1 SGHDT and CDR2 YYEEEE. The CDR3 extends over 14 amino acids. As DNA, the CDR3 is TGTGCCAGCAGCTTGGGTGGGAGCTTATCACCCCTCCACTTT. Residues: CASSLGGSLSPLHF.

This clone was counted once. The chain recombines TRBV6-6 with TRBJ1-5; 8 nucleotides match TRBD1. The CDR3 extends over 15 amino acids. V trimming: 6 bases; J trimming: 2 bases; junction bases outside the gene matches: 6. Germline V CDR1 and CDR2: MNHNY, SVGAGI (reference sequence). DNA of the CDR3: TGTGCCAGCAGACCTACAGGGGGAGGCAATCAGCCCCAGCATTTT. Its protein is CASRPTGGGNQPQHF.

The rearrangement uses TRBV6-1 and TRBJ2-7; D gene unclear. The ends were cut back, 1 base at V and 0 bases at J, with 4 bases in the middle. Per the germline V gene, CDR1 is MNHNS and CDR2 is SASEGT. The CDR3 totals 13 residues. This chain's CDR3 is CASSEGSSYEQYF. The CDR3 region has the DNA TGTGCCAGCAGTGAAGGGAGCTCCTACGAGCAGTACTTC.

The chain has TRBV5-1 and TRBJ2-7, with TRBD2 matching 9 bases. Germline assignment: CDR1 SGHRS and CDR2 YFSETQ. The CDR3 extends over 19 amino acids. V shed 1 base and J 0 bases; nucleotides not matched to a gene: 14. CDR3 nucleotide sequence: TGCGCCAGCAGCTTGCAAGTTAGCGGGGGACCACGAACCTCCTACGAGCAGTACTTC. Its translation: CASSLQVSGGPRTSYEQYF.

The genes are TRBV9 and TRBJ1-2, with D possibly matching TRBD1 (6 bases). Germline V gene lookup returns CDR1 SGDLS and CDR2 YYNGEE. This CDR3 contains 15 residues. Trimming shortened V by 3 bases and J by 2 bases, and 14 bases separated the two germline ends. In DNA, the CDR3 is TGTGCCAGCAGCGGTGAAACAGGGATCAACTATGGCTACACCTTC. Protein sequence: CASSGETGINYGYTF.

This clone was counted a few times. The rearrangement uses TRBV7-8 and TRBJ1-1; D is perhaps TRBD1 (5 bases). The CDR3 contains 17 residues. V was clipped by 0 bases and J by 1 base, with 15 bases between them. Germline CDR1 and CDR2: SGHVS and FQNEAQ. The CDR3 is CASSLAIRQGTNTEAFF. CDR3 bases: TGTGCCAGCAGCTTAGCGATTCGGCAGGGAACGAACACTGAAGCTTTCTTT.

The chain links TRBV6-1 to TRBJ1-5; 12 positions match TRBD1. J was trimmed by 6 bases and V by 4 bases; bases with no gene match: 16. Germline CDR1 reads MNHNS; CDR2 reads SASEGT. The CDR3 extends over 19 amino acids. This CDR3 reads CASSVIAGTGGLKGQPQHF. CDR3 bases: TGTGCCAGCAGTGTGATTGCCGGGACAGGGGGCCTTAAGGGTCAGCCCCAGCATTTT.

This chain uses TRBV27 with TRBJ2-7, with 7 bases matching TRBD2. CDR3 length: 13 amino acids. Germline trimming cut 5 bases from V and 5 bases from J; bases unmatched to any gene: 6. The germline CDR1 and CDR2 sequences are MNHEY and SMNVEV (reference sequence). Here the CDR3 reads CASSGGEVHEQYF. CDR3 nucleotide sequence: TGTGCCAGCAGTGGGGGGGAAGTCCACGAGCAGTACTTC.

This sequence joins TRBV11-3 and TRBJ2-1, with D unresolved. CDR3 length: 12 amino acids. CDR1 and CDR2 from the germline V gene are SGHNT and YENEEA. V gave up 5 bases and J gave up 9 bases, with 11 bases separating them. CDR3 loop: CASSLFNGEQFF. The CDR3 bases are TGTGCCAGCAGCCTATTTAATGGTGAGCAGTTCTTC.

The chain employs TRBV7-9 and TRBJ2-7; the D is unclear. Trimming cost V 2 bases and J 2 bases, with 4 bases left between them. The length of the CDR3 is 12 residues. From germline, CDR1 is SEHNR and CDR2 FQNEAQ (reference sequence). The CDR3 DNA sequence: TGTGCCAGCAGCTTAACTGCCTACGAGCAGTACTTC. It is translated as CASSLTAYEQYF.

The sample holds a few counts of this clone. This chain links TRBV29-1 with TRBJ1-2; maybe TRBD1 (5 bases). The CDR3 sequence is 14 residues long. V was clipped by 3 bases and J by 5 bases, with 16 bases between them. Germline-derived CDR1 and CDR2 are SQVTM and ANQGSEA. DNA for the CDR3: TGCAGCGTTGAGACACTCCAGGGCCGATATGGCTACACCTTC. It encodes CSVETLQGRYGYTF.

As DNA, the CDR3 is TGCGCCAGCAGCGTAGACAGGGGGTCTTACGAGCAGTACTTC. This gives the protein CASSVDRGSYEQYF. This chain joins TRBV5-1 and TRBJ2-7; 9 nucleotides line up with TRBD1. The CDR3 length is 14 residues. Losses at the gene ends were 4 bases for V and 4 bases for J; bases not matched to a gene: 6. Looked up from germline, CDR1 is SGHRS and CDR2 is YFSETQ. The entire variable domain, with the rest obtained from reference TRBV5-1 and TRBJ2-7, is as follows: KAGVTQTPRYLIKTRGQQVTLSCSPISGHRSVSWYQQTPGQGLQFLFEYFSETQRNKGNFPGRFSGRQFSNSRSEMNVSTLELGDSALYLCASSVDRGSYEQYFGPGTRLTVT.

V is TRBV11-2 and J is TRBJ1-1; D is perhaps TRBD1 (5 bases). V lost 5 bases and J 5 bases, leaving 15 bases between the germline ends. The CDR3 length is 14 residues. Germline V CDR1 and CDR2: SGHAT, FQNNGV. Written as DNA, the CDR3 is TGTGCCAGCAGCCTCGCGGGGGATCGGACTGAAGCTTTCTTT. Its protein is CASSLAGDRTEAFF.

The chain combines TRBV6-5 with TRBJ2-7; TRBD2 aligns across 9 bases. The CDR3 sequence is 15 residues long. The V gene end was trimmed by 7 bases and the J gene end by 7 bases; junction bases not matched to a gene: 14. CDR1 MNHEY and CDR2 SVGAGI come from the germline V gene. CDR3: CASTRDSGGLREQYF. CDR3 nucleotides: TGTGCCAGCACCCGGGACAGCGGGGGGCTACGGGAGCAGTACTTC.

Here the CDR3 DNA reads TGTGCCAGCAGCTTAGGAGGGGGCTGGGACAATGAGCAGTTCTTC. As protein: CASSLGGGWDNEQFF. The rearrangement links TRBV7-9 to TRBJ2-1; 7 bases line up with TRBD1. CDR3 length: 15 amino acids. Unmatched junction bases numbered 5, after V lost 1 base and J lost 5 bases. Per germline, CDR1 SEHNR and CDR2 FQNEAQ (reference sequence).

This clone was detected only a few times. Written as DNA, the CDR3 is TGTGCCAGCATACAGAATATCGGGGGGTCTCTAGCTTTCTTT. Translation: CASIQNIGGSLAFF. This chain connects TRBV5-5 to TRBJ1-1; TRBD1 is a possible D gene (5 bases). V lost 6 bases to trimming and J lost 10 bases, with 22 bases between them. This CDR3 has 14 residues. CDR1 and CDR2 (germline): SGHKS, YYEKEE (reference sequence).

This clone was observed a single time. The genes are TRBV6-1 and TRBJ2-7; D is perhaps TRBD1 (5 bases). This CDR3 region has 14 residues. V dropped 3 bases and J dropped 1 base, with 10 bases sitting between them. CDR1 is MNHNS, CDR2 SASEGT, per germline. CDR3 amino acids: CASSEFRASYEQYF. The CDR3 DNA sequence: TGTGCCAGCAGTGAGTTCAGGGCGTCCTACGAGCAGTACTTC.

The rearrangement joins TRBV7-9 to TRBJ2-6, with 7 bases that match TRBD1. CDR1 and CDR2 (germline): SEHNR, FQNEAQ (reference sequence). CDR3 length equals 18 residues. The junction had 10 bases not matched to a gene; V was cut back by 5 bases and J by 0 bases. The CDR3, as DNA: TGTGCCAGCAGCCCCAGGACAGGAGTCTCCTCTGGGGCCAACGTCCTGACTTTC. Its protein product is CASSPRTGVSSGANVLTF.

This chain links TRBV7-9 with TRBJ2-5; 10 bases match TRBD1. The germline V gene has CDR1 SEHNR and CDR2 FQNEAQ (reference sequence). The CDR3 loop spans 16 amino acids. V shed 5 bases, J shed 11 bases, and the junction held 17 bases outside the gene matches. The CDR3, as DNA: TGTGCCAGCAGCGGCCCTCCGGGACAGGGGCCCCGGGAGCAGTACTTC. This sequence encodes CASSGPPGQGPREQYF.

The table lists this clone with a count of one. This rearrangement joins TRBV6-5 to TRBJ2-7; maybe TRBD1 (5 bases). The CDR3 length is 15 residues. Trimming removed 6 bases from V and 0 bases from J, with 15 bases in between. Germline V lookup: CDR1 MNHEY, CDR2 SVGAGI. CDR3 region: CASSLTGFYSYEQYF. Here the CDR3 DNA reads TGTGCCAGCAGCCTCACAGGATTCTACTCCTACGAGCAGTACTTC.

The chain recombines TRBV5-4 with TRBJ1-1; 10 nucleotides line up with TRBD1. CDR1 and CDR2 (germline): SGHNT, YYREEE (reference sequence). V lost 5 bases to trimming and J lost 5 bases; unmatched junction nucleotides: 6. The CDR3 is made up of 14 amino acids. The CDR3 DNA is TGTGCCAGCAGATTGACAGGGGGCCCAACTGAAGCTTTCTTT. Translated: CASRLTGGPTEAFF.

The chain has TRBV27 and TRBJ1-2; D might be TRBD1 (6 bases). The CDR3 has 14 residues. Trimming cost V 4 bases and J 0 bases, with 9 bases left between them. The germline gives CDR1 MNHEY, CDR2 SMNVEV (reference sequence). CDR3 DNA: TGTGCCAGCAGTTACAGGGATCCTAACTATGGCTACACCTTC. It specifies CASSYRDPNYGYTF.

In this sample, this clone turned up once. Relative to the germline gene, one junction end is altered; a read error may explain this. Other nucleotide sequences in the sample specify the same CDR3. The V call is TRBV11-2, the J call TRBJ2-7; 7 bases map to TRBD2. Germline V CDR1 and CDR2: SGHAT, FQNNGV. The CDR3 extends over 14 amino acids. CDR3 in amino acids: CASSLGRVAYEQYF. For the CDR3, the DNA is TGCGCCAGCAGCTTAGGGAGGGTAGCCTACGAGCAGTACTTC. Full variable domain (rest looked up from reference TRBV11-2 and TRBJ2-7): EAGVAQSPRYKIIEKRQSVAFWCNPISGHATLYWYQQILGQGPKLLIQFQNNGVVDDSQLPKDRFSAERLKGVDSTLKIQPAKLEDSAVYLCASSLGRVAYEQYFGPGTRLTVT.

This sequence joins TRBV5-8 and TRBJ1-2, with 8 bases aligning to TRBD1. Unmatched junction bases numbered 6, after V lost 2 bases and J lost 3 bases. Germline V gene sequence: CDR1 SGHTS, CDR2 YDEGEE. There are 15 residues in the CDR3. The chain's CDR3 is CASSFHRGSDYGYTF. CDR3 DNA: TGTGCCAGCAGCTTTCACAGGGGGAGCGACTATGGCTACACCTTC.

The chain recombines TRBV7-9 with TRBJ2-2, with D perhaps matching TRBD1 (6 bases). Germline V gene sequence: CDR1 SEHNR, CDR2 FQNEAQ (reference sequence). The CDR3 runs 15 residues. V was clipped by 5 bases and J by 4 bases, with 14 bases between them. CDR3 sequence (DNA): TGTGCCAGCAGCGATTCAAGGGGGTCCACCGGGGAGCTGTTTTTT. This encodes CASSDSRGSTGELFF.

The V call is TRBV7-9, the J call TRBJ1-2; D is perhaps TRBD1 (5 bases). Trimming stripped 2 bases from V and 5 bases from J, with 15 bases between. The CDR3 loop spans 15 amino acids. The V gene's germline CDR1 is SEHNR and CDR2 FQNEAQ (reference sequence). CDR3 residues: CASSLLGVQAYGYTF. Written as DNA, the CDR3 is TGTGCCAGCAGCTTATTAGGGGTTCAAGCATATGGCTACACCTTC.